This TCR beta chain originates from a study of regulatory T cells in long-lasting Graves disease. The study, taken as a whole, reports: The small sample size may have reduced accuracy.

Library construction for TCR beta used iRepertoire HTBI primers and Arm-PCR of CDR3 regions. In TCRdb, the multiplex PCR reads were re-called with MiXCR into one record per CDR3 protein. The profile shows roughly 490,000 distinct CDR3 sequences, 20% to 25% of them singletons. Per the germline V gene, CDR1 is MGHDK and CDR2 is SYGVNS. The CDR3 consists of 15 residues. V dropped 4 bases and J dropped 5; count of bases not matched to a gene: 8. The time point denotes: persistent/refractory GD, antithyroid drugs over 5 years with positive TRAb. With RNA extracted from PBMCs as input, the TCR library was made. This clonotype showed up just a few times. Its antigen is not identified.

This specimen consisted of peripheral blood mononuclear cells (PBMCs), obtained when the disease was refractory, from a patient treated with antithyroid drugs. This sequence originates from a female donor with Graves disease. This rearrangement joins TRBV25-1 to TRBJ2-7, with TRBD1 matching 10 bases. The CDR3 DNA reads TGTGCCAGCAGTGGCGGGGACAGGGGCATCGACGAGCAGTACTTC. It yields the protein CASSGGDRGIDEQYF.